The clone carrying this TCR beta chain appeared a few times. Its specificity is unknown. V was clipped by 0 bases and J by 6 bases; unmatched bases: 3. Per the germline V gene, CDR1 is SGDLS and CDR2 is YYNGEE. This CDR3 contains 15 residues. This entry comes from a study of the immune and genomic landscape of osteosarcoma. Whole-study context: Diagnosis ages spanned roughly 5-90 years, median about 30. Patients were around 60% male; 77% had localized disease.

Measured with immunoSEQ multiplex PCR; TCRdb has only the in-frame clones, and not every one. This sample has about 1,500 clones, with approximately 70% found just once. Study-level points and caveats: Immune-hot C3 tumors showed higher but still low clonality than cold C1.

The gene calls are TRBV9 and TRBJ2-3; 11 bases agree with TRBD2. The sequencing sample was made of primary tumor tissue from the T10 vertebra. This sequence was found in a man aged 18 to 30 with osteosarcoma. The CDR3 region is CASSVVPSGGDTQYF. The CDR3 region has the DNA TGTGCCAGCAGCGTAGTCCCTAGCGGGGGGGATACGCAGTATTTT.